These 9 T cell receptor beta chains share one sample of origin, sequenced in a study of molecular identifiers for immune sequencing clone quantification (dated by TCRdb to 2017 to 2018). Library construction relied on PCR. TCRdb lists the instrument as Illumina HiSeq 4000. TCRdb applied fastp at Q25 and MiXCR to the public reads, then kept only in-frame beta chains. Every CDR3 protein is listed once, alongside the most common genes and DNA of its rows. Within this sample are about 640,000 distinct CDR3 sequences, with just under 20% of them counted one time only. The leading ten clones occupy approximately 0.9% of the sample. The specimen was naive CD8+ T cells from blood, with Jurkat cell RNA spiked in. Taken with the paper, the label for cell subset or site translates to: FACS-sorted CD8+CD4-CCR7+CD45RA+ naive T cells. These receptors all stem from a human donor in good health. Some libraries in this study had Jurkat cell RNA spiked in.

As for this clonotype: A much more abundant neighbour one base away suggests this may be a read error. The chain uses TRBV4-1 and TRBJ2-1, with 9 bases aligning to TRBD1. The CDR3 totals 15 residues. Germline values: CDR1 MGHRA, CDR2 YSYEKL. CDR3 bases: TGCGCCAGCAGCCAATGGGACAGGGCTGGGAATGAGGAGTTCTTC. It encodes CASSQWDRAGNEEFF.

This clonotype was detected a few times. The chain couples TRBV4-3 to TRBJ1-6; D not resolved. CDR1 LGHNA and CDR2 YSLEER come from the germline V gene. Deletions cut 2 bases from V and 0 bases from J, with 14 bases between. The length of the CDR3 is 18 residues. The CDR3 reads CASSQLTPTSSYNSPLHF. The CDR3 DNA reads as TGCGCCAGCAGCCAACTAACACCGACGAGCTCCTATAATTCACCCCTCCACTTT.

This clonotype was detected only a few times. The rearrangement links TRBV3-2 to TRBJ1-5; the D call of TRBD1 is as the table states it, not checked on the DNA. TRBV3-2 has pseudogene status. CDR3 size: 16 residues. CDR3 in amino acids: CASSQSGTGCNQPQHF. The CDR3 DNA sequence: TGTGCCAGCAGCCAAAGCGGGACAGGTTGCAATCAGCCCCAGCATTTT.

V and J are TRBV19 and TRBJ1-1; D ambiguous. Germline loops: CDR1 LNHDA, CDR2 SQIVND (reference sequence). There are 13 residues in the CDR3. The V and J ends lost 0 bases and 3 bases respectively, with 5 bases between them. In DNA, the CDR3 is TGTGCCAGTAGTATAGATCTGGACACTGAAGCTTTCTTT. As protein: CASSIDLDTEAFF.

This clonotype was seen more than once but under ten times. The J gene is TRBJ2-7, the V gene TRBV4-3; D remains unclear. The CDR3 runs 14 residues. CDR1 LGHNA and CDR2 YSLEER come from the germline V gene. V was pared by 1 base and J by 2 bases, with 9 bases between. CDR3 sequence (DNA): TGCGCCAGCAGCCAAGGACTCGTGACCTACGAGCAGTACTTC. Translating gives CASSQGLVTYEQYF.

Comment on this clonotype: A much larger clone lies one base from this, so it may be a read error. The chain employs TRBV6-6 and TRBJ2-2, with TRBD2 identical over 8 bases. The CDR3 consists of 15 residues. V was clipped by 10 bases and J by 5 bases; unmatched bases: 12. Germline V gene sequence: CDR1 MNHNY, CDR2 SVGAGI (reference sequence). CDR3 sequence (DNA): TGTGCCATTCTTTGGCCAGCGGGAGATACCGGGGAGCTGTTTTTT. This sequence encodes CAILWPAGDTGELFF.

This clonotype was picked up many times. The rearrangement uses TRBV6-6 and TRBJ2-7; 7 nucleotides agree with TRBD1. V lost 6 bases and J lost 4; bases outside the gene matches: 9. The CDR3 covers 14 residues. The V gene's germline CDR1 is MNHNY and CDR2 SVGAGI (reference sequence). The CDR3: CASSEPGQLYEQYF. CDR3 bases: TGTGCCAGCAGCGAGCCGGGACAGCTTTACGAGCAGTACTTC.

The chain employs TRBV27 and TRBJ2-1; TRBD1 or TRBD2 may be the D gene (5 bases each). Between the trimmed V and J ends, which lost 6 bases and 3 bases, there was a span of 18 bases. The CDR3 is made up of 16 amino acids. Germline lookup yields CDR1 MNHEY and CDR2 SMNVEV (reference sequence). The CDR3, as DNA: TGTGCCAGCAGCCGATCAGCTTTTGGGGGCTACAATGAGCAGTTCTTC. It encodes CASSRSAFGGYNEQFF.

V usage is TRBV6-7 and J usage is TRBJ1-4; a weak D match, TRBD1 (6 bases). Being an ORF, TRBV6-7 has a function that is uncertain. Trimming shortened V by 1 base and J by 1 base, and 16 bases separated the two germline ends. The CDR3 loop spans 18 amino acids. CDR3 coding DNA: TGTGCCAGCAGTTACTTTCTCTTCGGGGGCGAAACTAATGAAAAACTGTTTTTT. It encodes CASSYFLFGGETNEKLFF.